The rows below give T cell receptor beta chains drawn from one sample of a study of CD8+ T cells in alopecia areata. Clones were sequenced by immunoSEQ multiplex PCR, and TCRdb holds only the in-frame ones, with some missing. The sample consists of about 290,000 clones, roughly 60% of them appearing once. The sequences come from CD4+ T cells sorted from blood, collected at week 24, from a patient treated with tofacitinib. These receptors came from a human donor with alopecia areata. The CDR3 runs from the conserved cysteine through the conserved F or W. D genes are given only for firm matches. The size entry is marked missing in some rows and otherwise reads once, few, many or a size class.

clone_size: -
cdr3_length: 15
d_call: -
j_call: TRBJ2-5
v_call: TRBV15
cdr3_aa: CATSRDRGRQETQYF
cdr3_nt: TGTGCCACCAGCAGAGATCGTGGCAGGCAAGAGACCCAGTACTTC

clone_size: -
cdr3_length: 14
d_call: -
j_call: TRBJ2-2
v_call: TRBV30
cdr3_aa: CAWSAGSVTGELFF
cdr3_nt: TGTGCCTGGAGTGCTGGCAGCGTCACCGGGGAGCTGTTTTTT

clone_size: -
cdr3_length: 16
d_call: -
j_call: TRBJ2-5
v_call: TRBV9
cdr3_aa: CASSASSGQLQETQYF
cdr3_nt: TGTGCCAGCAGCGCATCGTCGGGGCAGCTCCAAGAGACCCAGTACTTC

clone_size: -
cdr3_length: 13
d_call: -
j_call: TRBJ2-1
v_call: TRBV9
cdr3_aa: CASSVEPIGEQFF
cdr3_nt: TGTGCCAGCAGCGTAGAACCCATTGGTGAGCAGTTCTTC

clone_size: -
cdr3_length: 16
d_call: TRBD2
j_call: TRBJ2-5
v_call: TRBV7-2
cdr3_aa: CASSPGLANARETQYF
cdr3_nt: TGTGCCAGCAGCCCCGGACTAGCCAATGCTCGAGAGACCCAGTACTTC

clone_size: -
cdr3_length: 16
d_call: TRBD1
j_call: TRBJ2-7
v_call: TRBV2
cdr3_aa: CASSESRTGASYEQYF
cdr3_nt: TGTGCCAGCAGTGAAAGCCGGACAGGGGCCTCCTACGAGCAGTACTTC

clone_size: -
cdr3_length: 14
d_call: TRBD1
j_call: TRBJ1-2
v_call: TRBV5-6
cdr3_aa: CASSTRDRGHGYTF
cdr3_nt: TGTGCCAGCAGTACCCGGGACAGGGGGCATGGCTACACCTTC

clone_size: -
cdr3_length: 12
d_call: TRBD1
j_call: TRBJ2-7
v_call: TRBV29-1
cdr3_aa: CSVVQGIDEQYF
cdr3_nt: TGCAGCGTGGTACAGGGGATCGACGAGCAGTACTTC

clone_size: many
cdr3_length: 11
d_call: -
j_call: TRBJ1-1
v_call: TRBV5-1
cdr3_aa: CASSGEGKAFF
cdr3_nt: TGCGCCAGCAGTGGGGAGGGGAAAGCTTTCTTT

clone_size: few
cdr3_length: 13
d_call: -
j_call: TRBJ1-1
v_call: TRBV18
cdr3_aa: CASSGQGGTEAFF
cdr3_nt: TGTGCCAGCTCTGGACAAGGAGGGACTGAAGCTTTCTTT

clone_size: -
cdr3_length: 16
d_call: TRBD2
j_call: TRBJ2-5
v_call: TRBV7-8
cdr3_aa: CASRRHSGALQETQYF
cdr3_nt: TGTGCCAGCAGGCGACATAGCGGGGCGCTTCAAGAGACCCAGTACTTC

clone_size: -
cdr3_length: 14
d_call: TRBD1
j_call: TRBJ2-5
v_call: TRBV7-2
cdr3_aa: CASSWDRVRETQYF
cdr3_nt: TGTGCCAGCAGCTGGGACAGGGTACGGGAGACCCAGTACTTC

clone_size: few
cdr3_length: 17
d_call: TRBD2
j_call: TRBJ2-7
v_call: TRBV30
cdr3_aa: CAWSVRRLAGASYEQYF
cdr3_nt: TGTGCCTGGAGTGTAAGGCGGCTAGCGGGGGCCTCGTACGAGCAGTACTTC

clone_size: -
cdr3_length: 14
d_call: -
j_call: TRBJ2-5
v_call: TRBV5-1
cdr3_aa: CASSLGHREETQYF
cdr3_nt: TGCGCCAGCAGCTTAGGACATCGGGAAGAGACCCAGTACTTC